Listed here is a single T cell receptor (beta chain). The data originate from a study of OX40 agonist ivuxolimab in advanced cancers. Data came from immunoSEQ multiplex PCR; TCRdb stores just in-frame clones and leaves some out. The repertoire consists of about 22,000 clones, with 84% occurring once and the leading ten covering more than 30%. Germline CDR1 MRHNA, CDR2 SNTAGT. The CDR3 runs to 11 residues. The V end was cut by 5 bases, the J end by 5 bases, with 6 bases between. The V call is TRBV6-4, the J call TRBJ1-1; unclear D gene. The specimen was CD4+ or CD8+ T cells sorted from blood, collected in a trial of the OX40 agonist ivuxolimab. The sequence was collected from an adult with an advanced solid tumor such as melanoma, head and neck, liver or kidney cancer. As DNA, the CDR3 is TGTGCCAGCAGTCAAGGGACTGAAGCTTTCTTT. It specifies CASSQGTEAFF.